This T cell receptor beta chain is from a study of T cells in Graves' hyperthyroidism and ophthalmopathy. RNA transcripts gave rise to amplified TCR beta CDR3 regions. During a first-round RT-PCR of the TCR CDR3, the HTBI primer set was used. TCRdb redid the calling of the multiplex PCR reads with MiXCR, one entry per CDR3 protein. Here the sample spans hundreds of thousands of distinct CDR3 sequences, 14% being singletons. This clonotype was seen many times. CDR3 length equals 14 residues. Germline CDR1 SGHTA, CDR2 FQGNSA. Trimming took 4 bases from V and 3 from J, leaving 13 bases between them. The clonotype comes from a woman aged 25 to 39 with Graves' hyperthyroidism that later progressed to Graves' ophthalmopathy. Sequenced material: blood. The chain joins TRBV7-2 to TRBJ2-7; D is undetermined. The CDR3 DNA sequence: TGTGCCAGCAGCTCGTCGACACTGAACTACGAGCAGTACTTC. Its translation: CASSSSTLNYEQYF.